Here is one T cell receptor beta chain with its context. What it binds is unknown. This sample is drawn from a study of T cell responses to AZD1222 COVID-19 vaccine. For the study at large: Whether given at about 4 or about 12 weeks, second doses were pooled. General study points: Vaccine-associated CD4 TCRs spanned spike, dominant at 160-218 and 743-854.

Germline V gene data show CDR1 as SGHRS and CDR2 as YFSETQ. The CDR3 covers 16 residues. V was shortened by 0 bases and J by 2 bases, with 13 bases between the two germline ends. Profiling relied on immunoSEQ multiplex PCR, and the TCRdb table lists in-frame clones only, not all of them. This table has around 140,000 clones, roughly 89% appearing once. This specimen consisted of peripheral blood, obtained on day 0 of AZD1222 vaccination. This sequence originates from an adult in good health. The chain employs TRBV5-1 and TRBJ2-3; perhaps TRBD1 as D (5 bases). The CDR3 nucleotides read TGCGCCAGCAGCTTGGGCCAGGGCCACCACACAGATACGCAGTATTTT. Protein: CASSLGQGHHTDTQYF.